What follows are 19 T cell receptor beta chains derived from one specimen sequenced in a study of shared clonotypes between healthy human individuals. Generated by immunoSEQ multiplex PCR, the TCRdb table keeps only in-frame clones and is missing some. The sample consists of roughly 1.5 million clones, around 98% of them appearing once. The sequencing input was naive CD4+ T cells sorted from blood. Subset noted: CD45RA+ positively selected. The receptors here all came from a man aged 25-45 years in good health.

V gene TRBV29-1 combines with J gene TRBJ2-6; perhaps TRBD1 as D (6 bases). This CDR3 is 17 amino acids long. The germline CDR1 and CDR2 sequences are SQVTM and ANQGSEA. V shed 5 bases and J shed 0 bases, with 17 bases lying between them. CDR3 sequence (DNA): TGCAGCGTTAAGCAGACAGGAGGTCACTCTGGGGCCAACGTCCTGACTTTC. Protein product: CSVKQTGGHSGANVLTF.

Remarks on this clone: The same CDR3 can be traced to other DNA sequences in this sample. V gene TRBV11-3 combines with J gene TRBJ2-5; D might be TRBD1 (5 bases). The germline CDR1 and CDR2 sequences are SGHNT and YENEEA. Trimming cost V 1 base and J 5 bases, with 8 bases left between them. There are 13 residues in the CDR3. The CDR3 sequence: CASSLGHRETQYF. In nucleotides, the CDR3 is TGTGCCAGCAGCTTAGGACACAGGGAGACCCAGTACTTC. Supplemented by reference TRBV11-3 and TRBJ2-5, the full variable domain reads EAGVVQSPRYKIIEKKQPVAFWCNPISGHNTLYWYLQNLGQGPELLIRYENEEAVDDSQLPKDRFSAERLKGVDSTLKIQPAELGDSAVYLCASSLGHRETQYFGPGTRLLVL.

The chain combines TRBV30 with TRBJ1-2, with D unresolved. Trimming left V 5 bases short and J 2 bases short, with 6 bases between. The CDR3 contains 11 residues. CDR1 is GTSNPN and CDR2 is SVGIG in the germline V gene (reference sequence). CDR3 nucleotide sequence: TGTGCCTGGGAGTACAACTATGGCTACACCTTC. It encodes CAWEYNYGYTF.

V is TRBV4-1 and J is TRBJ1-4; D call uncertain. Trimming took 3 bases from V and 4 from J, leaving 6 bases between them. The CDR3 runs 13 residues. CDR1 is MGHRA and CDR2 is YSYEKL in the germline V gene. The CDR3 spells CASSHPNNEKLFF. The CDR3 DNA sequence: TGCGCCAGCAGCCACCCAAATAATGAAAAACTGTTTTTT.

The CDR3: CASRSGANVLTF. The CDR3, as DNA: TGTGCCAGCCGGTCGGGGGCCAACGTCCTGACTTTC. The V gene is TRBV19, the J gene TRBJ2-6; no clear D. This CDR3 has 12 amino acids. V lost 9 bases, J lost 4 bases, and 7 bases lay in between. The germline gives CDR1 LNHDA, CDR2 SQIVND (reference sequence).

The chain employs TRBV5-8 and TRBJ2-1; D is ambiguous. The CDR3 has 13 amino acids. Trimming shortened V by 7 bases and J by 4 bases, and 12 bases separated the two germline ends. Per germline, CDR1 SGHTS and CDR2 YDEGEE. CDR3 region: CASPLGVYNEQFF. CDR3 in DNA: TGTGCCAGCCCGCTAGGAGTTTACAATGAGCAGTTCTTC.

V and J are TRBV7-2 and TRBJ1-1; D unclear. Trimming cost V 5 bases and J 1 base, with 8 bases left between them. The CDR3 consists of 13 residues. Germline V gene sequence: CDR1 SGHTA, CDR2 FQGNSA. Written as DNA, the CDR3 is TGTGCCAGCAGCCAGTGGGAGAACACTGAAGCTTTCTTT. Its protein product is CASSQWENTEAFF.

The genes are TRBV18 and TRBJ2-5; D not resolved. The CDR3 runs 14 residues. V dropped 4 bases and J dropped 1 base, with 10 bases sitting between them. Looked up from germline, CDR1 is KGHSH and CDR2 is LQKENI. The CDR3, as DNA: TGTGCCAGCTCACGGGAAGCAACCCAAGAGACCCAGTACTTC. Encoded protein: CASSREATQETQYF.

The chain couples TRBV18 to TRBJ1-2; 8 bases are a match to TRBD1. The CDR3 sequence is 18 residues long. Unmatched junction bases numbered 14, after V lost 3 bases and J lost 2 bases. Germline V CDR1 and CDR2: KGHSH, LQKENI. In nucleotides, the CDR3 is TGTGCCAGCTCACCCATCCCCGTCGAGACAGGGGAAAACTATGGCTACACCTTC. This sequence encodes CASSPIPVETGENYGYTF.

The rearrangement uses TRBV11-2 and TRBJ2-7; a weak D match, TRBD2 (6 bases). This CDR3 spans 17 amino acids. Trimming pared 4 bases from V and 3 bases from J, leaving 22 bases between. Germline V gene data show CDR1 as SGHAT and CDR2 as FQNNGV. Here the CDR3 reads CASSSPVGGPRGYEQYF. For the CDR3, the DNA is TGTGCCAGCAGCTCCCCGGTGGGGGGACCCAGAGGCTACGAGCAGTACTTC.

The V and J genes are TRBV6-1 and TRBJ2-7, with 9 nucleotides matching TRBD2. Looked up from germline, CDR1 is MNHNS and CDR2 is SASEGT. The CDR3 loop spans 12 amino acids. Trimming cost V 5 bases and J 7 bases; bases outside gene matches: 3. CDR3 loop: CASSFLAGEQYF. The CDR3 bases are TGTGCCAGCAGTTTTCTAGCGGGAGAGCAGTACTTC.

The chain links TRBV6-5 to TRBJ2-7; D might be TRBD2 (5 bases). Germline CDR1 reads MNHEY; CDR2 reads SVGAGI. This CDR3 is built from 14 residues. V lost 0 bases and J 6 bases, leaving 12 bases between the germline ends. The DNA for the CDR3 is TGTGCCAGCAGTTACTCGAGGACTGTTGGCGAGCAGTACTTC. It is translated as CASSYSRTVGEQYF.

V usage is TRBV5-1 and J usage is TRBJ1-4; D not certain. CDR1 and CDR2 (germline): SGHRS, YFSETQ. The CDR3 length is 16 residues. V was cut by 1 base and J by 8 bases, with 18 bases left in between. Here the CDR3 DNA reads TGCGCCAGCAGCTTGCGGGCTTTCGAGGGTCGCGAAAAACTGTTTTTT. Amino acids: CASSLRAFEGREKLFF. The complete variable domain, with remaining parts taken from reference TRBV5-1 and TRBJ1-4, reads KAGVTQTPRYLIKTRGQQVTLSCSPISGHRSVSWYQQTPGQGLQFLFEYFSETQRNKGNFPGRFSGRQFSNSRSEMNVSTLELGDSALYLCASSLRAFEGREKLFFGSGTQLSVL.

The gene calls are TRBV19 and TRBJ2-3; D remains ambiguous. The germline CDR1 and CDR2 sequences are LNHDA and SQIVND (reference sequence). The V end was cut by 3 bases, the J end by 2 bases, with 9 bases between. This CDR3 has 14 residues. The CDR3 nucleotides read TGTGCCAGTAGTATCAACTCGTTCACAGATACGCAGTATTTT. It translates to CASSINSFTDTQYF. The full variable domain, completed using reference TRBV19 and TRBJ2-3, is DGGITQSPKYLFRKEGQNVTLSCEQNLNHDAMYWYRQDPGQGLRLIYYSQIVNDFQKGDIAEGYSVSREKKESFPLTVTSAQKNPTAFYLCASSINSFTDTQYFGPGTRLTVL.

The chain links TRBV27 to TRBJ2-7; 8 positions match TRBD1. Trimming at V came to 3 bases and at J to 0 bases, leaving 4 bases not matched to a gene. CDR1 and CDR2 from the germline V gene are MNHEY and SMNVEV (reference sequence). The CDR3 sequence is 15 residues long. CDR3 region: CASSFVDRGSYEQYF. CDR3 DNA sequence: TGTGCCAGCAGTTTTGTTGACAGGGGCTCCTACGAGCAGTACTTC.

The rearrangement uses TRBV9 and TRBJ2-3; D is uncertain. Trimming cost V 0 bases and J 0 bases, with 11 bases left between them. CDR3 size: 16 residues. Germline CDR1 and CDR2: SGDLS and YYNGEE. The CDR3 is CASSVARWASTDTQYF. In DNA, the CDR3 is TGTGCCAGCAGCGTAGCTCGGTGGGCGAGCACAGATACGCAGTATTTT.

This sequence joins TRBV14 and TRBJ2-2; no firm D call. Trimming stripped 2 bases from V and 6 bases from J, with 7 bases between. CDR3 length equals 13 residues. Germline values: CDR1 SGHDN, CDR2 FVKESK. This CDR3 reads CASSQSRAGELFF. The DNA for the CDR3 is TGTGCCAGCAGCCAAAGTCGGGCCGGGGAGCTGTTTTTT.

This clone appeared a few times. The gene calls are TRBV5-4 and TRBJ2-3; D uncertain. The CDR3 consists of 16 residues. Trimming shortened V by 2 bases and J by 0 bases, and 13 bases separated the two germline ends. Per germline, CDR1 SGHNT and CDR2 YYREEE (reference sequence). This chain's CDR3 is CASSFQVNPSTDTQYF. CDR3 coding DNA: TGTGCCAGCAGCTTCCAGGTGAATCCTAGCACAGATACGCAGTATTTT.

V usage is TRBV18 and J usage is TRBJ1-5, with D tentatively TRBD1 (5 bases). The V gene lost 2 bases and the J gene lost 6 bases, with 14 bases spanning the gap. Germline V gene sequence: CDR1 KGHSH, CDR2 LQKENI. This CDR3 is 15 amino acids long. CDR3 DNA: TGTGCCAGCTCACCATCAGTCAGGGTTACTCAGCCCCAGCATTTT. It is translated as CASSPSVRVTQPQHF.